The table lists the clone carrying this T cell receptor (beta chain) with a few counts. The target antigen is unknown. The Oncomine TCR Beta short-read assay was applied to DNA of cultured CD4+ T cells. MiXCR, applied by TCRdb to the PCR reads, yields one record per CDR3 protein. Among under 15,000 distinct CDR3 sequences listed, 36% were seen once. This record belongs to a study of vaccination and CD4 T cells after COVID-19. Study-wide context: Nasal swab PCR showed SARS-CoV-2 in convalescent patients, roughly nine with mild and one with severe disease.

Described treatment: approximately nine-day PBMC culture with coronavirus spike peptide pools or control peptides (ViraFEST assay). ViraFEST enlarged antigen-specific T cell populations with peptide pools and afterwards sequenced TCRs. V was trimmed by 9 bases and J by 4 bases, leaving 15 bases between them. Germline CDR1 is ENHRY and CDR2 is SYGVKD. This CDR3 is 13 amino acids long. The rearrangement uses TRBV10-3 and TRBJ1-2; D is possibly TRBD1 (6 bases). The sample consisted of cultured CD4+ T cells from blood. This TCR came from a human donor with COVID-19. The DNA of the CDR3 is TGTGCCATACACAGGGATGGGGTCTATGGCTACACCTTC. Amino acid sequence: CAIHRDGVYGYTF.